The 25 T cell receptor beta chains below were found in one sample sequenced in a study of cytomegalovirus exposure and HLA in healthy donors. Vbeta (60) and Jbeta (13) primers were used in the PCR. Sequencing was performed with immunoSEQ multiplex PCR; in TCRdb, only in-frame clones are kept and a portion is missing. The data contain around 150,000 clones, around 79% of them singletons. Sequencing input: PBMCs. The receptors derive from a man aged 50 or older in good health and CMV-seropositive.

The chain recombines TRBV7-2 with TRBJ2-3; D gene uncertain. Trimming removed 6 bases at V and 2 bases at J, with 21 bases between. This CDR3 region has 17 residues. Germline CDR1 SGHTA, CDR2 FQGNSA. The CDR3 sequence is CASSVEAKQWHTDTQYF. In DNA, the CDR3 is TGTGCCAGCAGTGTGGAAGCGAAACAATGGCACACAGATACGCAGTATTTT.

This clone was picked up a small number of times. This chain uses TRBV5-6 with TRBJ2-7; TRBD1 matches at 8 bases. This CDR3 comprises 15 residues. Germline loops: CDR1 SGHDT, CDR2 YYEEEE. Germline trimming cut 4 bases from V and 3 bases from J; bases unmatched to any gene: 9. The CDR3, as DNA: TGTGCCAGCAGCATAGGACAGGGATCCTTCTACGAGCAGTACTTC. Translation gives CASSIGQGSFYEQYF.

This clone was seen more than once but under ten times. The gene calls are TRBV6-4 and TRBJ2-5; TRBD1 aligns across 11 bases. CDR1 is MRHNA and CDR2 is SNTAGT in the germline V gene. The CDR3 contains 16 residues. V lost 0 bases to trimming and J lost 4 bases; unmatched junction nucleotides: 4. CDR3 amino acids: CASSDSWTGGAETQYF. CDR3 in DNA: TGTGCCAGCAGTGACTCGTGGACAGGGGGCGCAGAGACCCAGTACTTC.

V and J are TRBV11-3 and TRBJ2-5; maybe TRBD1 (6 bases). Per the germline V gene, CDR1 is SGHNT and CDR2 is YENEEA. The ends were cut back, 2 bases at V and 5 bases at J, with 9 bases in the middle. This CDR3 is 13 amino acids long. The DNA of the CDR3 is TGTGCCAGCAGCTTATTAGGGGGTGAGACCCAGTACTTC. As protein: CASSLLGGETQYF.

The chain has TRBV11-3 and TRBJ2-3; 9 bases map to TRBD1. With 5 bases clipped from V and 3 bases from J, the junction kept 9 bases outside the gene matches. This CDR3 has 16 residues. Germline CDR1 reads SGHNT; CDR2 reads YENEEA. The CDR3 region is CASSPGQGMRTDTQYF. CDR3 DNA: TGTGCCAGCAGCCCGGGACAGGGAATGCGAACAGATACGCAGTATTTT.

The rearrangement links TRBV19 to TRBJ1-6; D is uncertain. V lost 4 bases and J 8 bases, leaving 9 bases between the germline ends. The CDR3 length is 13 residues. Germline CDR1 reads LNHDA; CDR2 reads SQIVND (reference sequence). The CDR3 DNA sequence: TGTGCCAGTAGTAGAACCCGGGATTCACCCCTCCACTTT. Residues: CASSRTRDSPLHF.

V is TRBV10-3 and J is TRBJ2-2, with 7 nucleotides matching TRBD2. V dropped 10 bases and J dropped 1; count of bases not matched to a gene: 9. This CDR3 contains 15 residues. Germline assignment: CDR1 ENHRY and CDR2 SYGVKD. The CDR3 reads CATGNVAGNTGELFF. The CDR3, as DNA: TGTGCCACCGGGAATGTAGCGGGGAACACCGGGGAGCTGTTTTTT.

The rearrangement links TRBV28 to TRBJ1-5; D remains unclear. Trimming took off 6 bases at V and 3 bases at J, with 12 bases between the two ends. The germline V gene has CDR1 MDHEN and CDR2 SYDVKM. The CDR3 spans 14 residues. The CDR3 here is CASSFFGDNQPQHF. Here the CDR3 DNA reads TGTGCCAGCAGCTTTTTCGGAGACAATCAGCCCCAGCATTTT.

This chain uses TRBV7-8 with TRBJ2-3; TRBD2 matches 11 bases. Germline V gene lookup returns CDR1 SGHVS and CDR2 FQNEAQ. V lost 5 bases, J lost 2 bases, and 12 bases stayed unmatched. CDR3 length equals 18 residues. The CDR3 loop reads CASSPLLRLAGHTDTQYF. CDR3 bases: TGTGCCAGCAGCCCATTACTTAGACTAGCGGGACACACAGATACGCAGTATTTT.

This sequence joins TRBV7-9 and TRBJ2-1, with 8 positions matching TRBD1. This CDR3 contains 19 residues. Unmatched junction bases numbered 19, after V lost 4 bases and J lost 5 bases. The germline gives CDR1 SEHNR, CDR2 FQNEAQ (reference sequence). The CDR3 here is CASSSRDRTPTVGHNEQFF. In DNA form, the CDR3 reads TGTGCCAGCAGCTCCCGGGACAGGACCCCCACGGTTGGTCACAATGAGCAGTTCTTC. Based on the CDR3 plus reference TRBV7-9 and TRBJ2-1, the full variable domain is DTGVSQNPRHKITKRGQNVTFRCDPISEHNRLYWYRQTLGQGPEFLTYFQNEAQLEKSRLLSDRFSAERPKGSFSTLEIQRTEQGDSAMYLCASSSRDRTPTVGHNEQFFGPGTRLTVL.

The rearrangement links TRBV7-8 to TRBJ2-7; perhaps TRBD1 as D (5 bases). The CDR3 has 14 amino acids. Trimming stripped 5 bases from V and 0 bases from J, with 11 bases between. Germline CDR1 is SGHVS and CDR2 is FQNEAQ. The CDR3 DNA reads TGTGCCAGCAGCCCGACAGAGAGCTCCTACGAGCAGTACTTC. This encodes CASSPTESSYEQYF.

The genes are TRBV19 and TRBJ2-7; possible D gene TRBD1, 6 bases. With 3 bases removed from V and 3 bases from J, the gap between germline ends came to 15 bases. In germline, CDR1 is LNHDA, CDR2 SQIVND (reference sequence). The CDR3 consists of 15 residues. Written as DNA, the CDR3 is TGTGCCAGTAGTATCTTCCCGGGACACCTCTACGAGCAGTACTTC. Translated, it gives CASSIFPGHLYEQYF.

This clone was counted only a few times. V gene TRBV19 combines with J gene TRBJ2-5; perhaps TRBD1 as D (6 bases). The CDR3 is 13 amino acids. Germline V gene sequence: CDR1 LNHDA, CDR2 SQIVND (reference sequence). Deletions cut 6 bases from V and 3 bases from J, with 11 bases between. CDR3 sequence: CASRQGLEETQYF. The CDR3 coding sequence is TGTGCCAGTAGGCAGGGGTTGGAAGAGACCCAGTACTTC.

The chain combines TRBV27 with TRBJ2-4; TRBD1 agrees at 9 bases. CDR3 length: 18 residues. V was clipped by 5 bases and J by 2 bases; unmatched bases: 13. Germline V CDR1 and CDR2: MNHEY, SMNVEV (reference sequence). In DNA form, the CDR3 reads TGTGCCAGCAGTCCGAGGACAGGGGTAGGCCTATCCAAAAACATTCAGTACTTC. Residues: CASSPRTGVGLSKNIQYF.

The chain recombines TRBV11-3 with TRBJ2-5; 11 bases agree with TRBD2. The CDR3 spans 17 residues. V lost 5 bases to trimming and J lost 1 base; unmatched junction nucleotides: 9. CDR1 is SGHNT, CDR2 YENEEA, per germline. Here the CDR3 reads CASSKTTSGASQETQYF. The DNA for the CDR3 is TGTGCCAGCAGCAAAACGACTAGCGGGGCATCCCAAGAGACCCAGTACTTC.

The CDR3, as DNA: TGTGCCATCAGTTATAACACAGATACGCAGTATTTT. The encoded protein is CAISYNTDTQYF. V is TRBV10-3 and J is TRBJ2-3, with unresolved D. Per germline, CDR1 ENHRY and CDR2 SYGVKD. The CDR3 has 12 amino acids. V was trimmed by 5 bases and J by 2 bases, leaving 5 bases between them.

The rearrangement joins TRBV6-1 to TRBJ2-7; D is undetermined. The CDR3 sequence is 15 residues long. CDR1 is MNHNS and CDR2 is SASEGT in the germline V gene. V was cut by 6 bases and J by 4 bases, with 19 bases left in between. The CDR3 loop reads CASRIGSSPVYEQYF. CDR3 DNA: TGTGCCAGCAGAATCGGGTCCTCACCTGTATACGAGCAGTACTTC.

V is TRBV5-4 and J is TRBJ2-3; D unclear. The length of the CDR3 is 16 residues. The germline CDR1 and CDR2 sequences are SGHNT and YYREEE (reference sequence). The germline V and J ends were trimmed by 0 bases and 8 bases, with 19 bases remaining between them. The CDR3 DNA sequence: TGTGCCAGCAGCTTGGTGCTCGCCCCCCTCCCCGGTACGCAGTATTTT. Its protein product is CASSLVLAPLPGTQYF.

V gene TRBV11-2 combines with J gene TRBJ2-2; 7 nucleotides align to TRBD1. This CDR3 has 16 amino acids. CDR1 and CDR2 from the germline V gene are SGHAT and FQNNGV. With 2 bases clipped from V and 3 bases from J, the junction kept 6 bases outside the gene matches. The CDR3 sequence: CASSLTGAEYTGELFF. CDR3 nucleotide sequence: TGTGCCAGCAGCTTAACAGGGGCTGAGTACACCGGGGAGCTGTTTTTT.

The rearrangement joins TRBV7-6 to TRBJ2-7; D might be TRBD2 (6 bases). This CDR3 has 16 amino acids. Germline V gene lookup returns CDR1 SGHVS and CDR2 FNYEAQ. V lost 4 bases, J lost 2 bases, and 18 bases lay in between. This chain's CDR3 is CASSSTGTPITYEQYF. The CDR3 nucleotides read TGTGCCAGCAGCTCGACCGGGACTCCGATAACCTACGAGCAGTACTTC. Combining the CDR3 with reference TRBV7-6 and TRBJ2-7 gives the whole variable domain GAGVSQSPRYKVTKRGQDVALRCDPISGHVSLYWYRQALGQGPEFLTYFNYEAQQDKSGLPNDRFSAERPEGSISTLTIQRTEQRDSAMYRCASSSTGTPITYEQYFGPGTRLTVT.

Only a few counts were recorded for this clone. The rearrangement uses TRBV9 and TRBJ2-1, with D possibly being TRBD2 (5 bases). This CDR3 region has 14 residues. With 3 bases removed from V and 8 bases from J, the gap between germline ends came to 15 bases. In germline, CDR1 is SGDLS, CDR2 YYNGEE. CDR3 DNA sequence: TGTGCCAGCAGCGAAACGACGGCGGGCGATGAGCAGTTCTTC. Translated: CASSETTAGDEQFF.

This clone was observed a handful of times. The rearrangement uses TRBV10-1 and TRBJ2-5; 13 nucleotides line up with TRBD2. This CDR3 spans 18 amino acids. CDR1 and CDR2 (germline): WNHNN, SYGVQD (reference sequence). The V gene end was trimmed by 5 bases and the J gene end by 1 base; junction bases not matched to a gene: 10. The CDR3 loop is CASSFGLAGDESQETQYF. In DNA, the CDR3 is TGCGCCAGCAGTTTTGGACTAGCGGGAGATGAGAGCCAAGAGACCCAGTACTTC.

In DNA form, the CDR3 reads TGTGCCAGCAGTTTCCGCGGACTTTCCTACGAGCAGTACTTC. It translates to CASSFRGLSYEQYF. The genes are TRBV28 and TRBJ2-7, with D possibly matching TRBD2 (5 bases). V was pared by 3 bases and J by 1 base, with 10 bases between. This CDR3 has 14 amino acids. CDR1 is MDHEN, CDR2 SYDVKM, per germline.

The V gene is TRBV6-6, the J gene TRBJ2-7; D is perhaps TRBD1 (5 bases). This CDR3 region has 12 residues. V lost 8 bases, J lost 2 bases, and 10 bases lay in between. Germline CDR1 and CDR2: MNHNY and SVGAGI (reference sequence). CDR3 coding DNA: TGTGCCAGCTTTGACAGACCCTACGAGCAGTACTTC. Residues: CASFDRPYEQYF.

The gene calls are TRBV10-3 and TRBJ2-7, with 7 bases lining up with TRBD2. Per germline, CDR1 ENHRY and CDR2 SYGVKD. The CDR3 totals 14 residues. Germline trimming cut 2 bases from V and 9 bases from J; bases unmatched to any gene: 10. The CDR3 spells CAISESSREKGQYF. The CDR3 DNA follows: TGTGCCATCAGTGAGAGTTCGCGGGAGAAAGGGCAGTACTTC.